Shown below are 25 T cell receptor beta chains from a single sample sequenced in a study of T-cell reconstitution after alpha-beta-depleted transplantation in children. For TCRbeta, the library was prepared with unique molecular identifiers. TCRdb independently ran MiXCR on the PCR reads; one entry per CDR3 protein. This sample has about 500,000 distinct CDR3 sequences; less than 35% occur once, and the top ten carry under 3%. The input for sequencing was PBMCs from the stem cell graft donor, taken from the stem cell graft. All receptors derive from a human donor who donated a stem cell graft to a child with aplastic anemia.

The chain joins TRBV4-3 to TRBJ2-7; D ambiguous. The CDR3 contains 14 residues. V lost 4 bases to trimming and J lost 4 bases, with 14 bases between them. CDR1 LGHNA and CDR2 YSLEER come from the germline V gene. CDR3 sequence: CASSPQETQYEQYV. CDR3 DNA sequence: TGCGCCAGCAGCCCGCAGGAGACCCAATACGAGCAGTACGTC.

This clonotype was observed a few times. The chain couples TRBV28 to TRBJ1-5; D call uncertain. Per the germline V gene, CDR1 is MDHEN and CDR2 is SYDVKM. Trimming pared 1 base from V and 1 base from J, leaving 11 bases between. This CDR3 is built from 16 residues. The CDR3 sequence: CASSLFRAVSNQPQHF. CDR3 nucleotides: TGTGCCAGCAGTTTATTCCGGGCAGTGAGCAATCAGCCCCAGCATTTT.

Comments on this clonotype: Since a much larger clone is just one base distant, this may be a read error. The rearrangement links TRBV20-1 to TRBJ1-1, with 8 bases aligning to TRBD1. The CDR3 extends over 15 amino acids. Per the germline V gene, CDR1 is DFQATT and CDR2 is SNEGSKA (reference sequence). This CDR3 reads CNARDVDRDTAEAFF. The CDR3 region has the DNA TGCAATGCTAGAGACGTGGACAGGGACACGGCTGAAGCTTTCTTT.

This clonotype has just a few counts. This sequence joins TRBV12-3 or TRBV12-4 and TRBJ1-3, with 10 positions matching TRBD1. Trimming cost V 0 bases and J 0 bases; bases outside gene matches: 2. CDR3 length equals 17 residues. The CDR3 DNA follows: TGTGCCAGCAGTTTAGCGGGGACAGGGGCCTCTGGAAACACCATATATTTT. Its translation: CASSLAGTGASGNTIYF.

The V call is TRBV7-2, the J call TRBJ2-2; D is ambiguous. The CDR3 is 15 residues long. V lost 2 bases and J lost 0, with 7 bases in between. Germline CDR1 reads SGHTA; CDR2 reads FQGNSA. The CDR3 loop is CASSLSQTNTGELFF. CDR3 sequence (DNA): TGTGCCAGCAGCTTATCACAGACGAACACCGGGGAGCTGTTTTTT.

The gene calls are TRBV5-1 and TRBJ2-1; possible D gene TRBD1, 5 bases. The CDR3 length is 16 residues. Trimming shortened V by 5 bases and J by 0 bases, and 15 bases separated the two germline ends. Germline CDR1 reads SGHRS; CDR2 reads YFSETQ. CDR3 nucleotides: TGCGCCAGCAGACTATTCGGCGACAGCTCCTACAATGAGCAGTTCTTC. This codes for CASRLFGDSSYNEQFF.

The sample holds one count of this clonotype. V is TRBV20-1 and J is TRBJ1-5; a weak D match, TRBD1 (5 bases). The CDR3 is made up of 15 amino acids. The V end lost 3 bases, the J end lost 1 base, and 13 bases lay between the germline ends. Germline loops: CDR1 DFQATT, CDR2 SNEGSKA (reference sequence). The CDR3 nucleotides read TGCAGTGCTAGTCGGGGGGGTGTGAGCAATCAGCCCCAGCATTTT. It encodes CSASRGGVSNQPQHF.

The sample holds one count of this clonotype. J is TRBJ2-7 and V is TRBV6-6; no clear D. Germline CDR1 and CDR2: MNHNY and SVGAGI (reference sequence). The V end was cut by 8 bases, the J end by 4 bases, with 9 bases between. This CDR3 comprises 11 residues. CDR3 sequence reads: CASSDGYEQYV. CDR3 nucleotides: TGTGCCAGCTCCGACGGATACGAGCAGTACGTC.

The chain has TRBV11-2 and TRBJ2-3; TRBD2 matches 16 bases. This CDR3 is built from 22 residues. Germline V CDR1 and CDR2: SGHAT, FQNNGV. After removal of 0 bases from V and 3 bases from J, the junction contained 15 bases not matched to a gene. CDR3 protein: CASSLEGPGLAGGPSRTDTQYF. In DNA form, the CDR3 reads TGTGCCAGCAGCTTAGAAGGACCGGGACTAGCGGGAGGGCCCTCAAGAACAGATACGCAGTATTTT.

J is TRBJ2-7 and V is TRBV11-2, with 10 bases aligning to TRBD2. Germline V gene lookup returns CDR1 SGHAT and CDR2 FQNNGV. This CDR3 comprises 14 residues. V was pared by 5 bases and J by 6 bases, with 7 bases of the junction left unmatched. The CDR3 loop reads CASSVTSGPGEQYV. CDR3 nucleotide sequence: TGTGCCAGCAGCGTGACTAGCGGGCCTGGCGAGCAGTACGTC.

This chain uses TRBV7-6 with TRBJ2-1, with D possibly being TRBD2 (7 bases). The V end lost 2 bases, the J end lost 0 bases, and 11 bases lay between the germline ends. The germline V gene encodes CDR1 SGHVS and CDR2 FNYEAQ. This CDR3 spans 16 amino acids. The CDR3 region is CASSLWGGYSYNEQFF. The CDR3 DNA sequence: TGTGCCAGCAGCTTATGGGGGGGCTACTCCTACAATGAGCAGTTCTTC.

This clonotype was found once. The chain carries TRBV12-3 or TRBV12-4 and TRBJ2-2; TRBD1 aligns across 9 bases. The CDR3 is 16 residues long. The V gene end was trimmed by 0 bases and the J gene end by 4 bases; junction bases not matched to a gene: 3. The CDR3: CASSLAGQGFTGELFF. The DNA for the CDR3 is TGTGCCAGCAGTTTAGCGGGACAGGGTTTCACCGGGGAGCTGTTTTTT.

The rearrangement uses TRBV7-8 and TRBJ1-4; D unclear. V lost 2 bases and J lost 8, with 12 bases in between. The CDR3 runs to 14 residues. Germline CDR1 SGHVS, CDR2 FQNEAQ. Here the CDR3 reads CASSLIRGEEKLFF. Here the CDR3 DNA reads TGTGCCAGCAGCTTAATTCGGGGAGAGGAAAAACTGTTTTTT.

This clonotype has more than one count but fewer than ten. The V call is TRBV5-1, the J call TRBJ2-7; D remains unclear. The CDR3 has 13 residues. Germline V gene data show CDR1 as SGHRS and CDR2 as YFSETQ. With 7 bases removed from V and 5 bases from J, the gap between germline ends came to 16 bases. The CDR3 is CASYQRGRDEQYF. Written as DNA, the CDR3 is TGCGCCAGCTACCAGCGCGGACGGGACGAGCAGTACTTC.

This clonotype was detected a few times. The chain's CDR3 is CASSPTGVQPQHF. The CDR3 DNA sequence: TGTGCCAGCAGCCCAACAGGGGTACAGCCCCAGCATTTT. The chain links TRBV9 to TRBJ1-5, with 7 bases aligning to TRBD1. V shed 4 bases and J 7 bases; nucleotides not matched to a gene: 5. The CDR3 sequence is 13 residues long. Per the germline V gene, CDR1 is SGDLS and CDR2 is YYNGEE.

The chain couples TRBV7-9 to TRBJ1-4; 8 bases are a match to TRBD1. Trimming at V came to 5 bases and at J to 4 bases, leaving 6 bases not matched to a gene. Per the germline V gene, CDR1 is SEHNR and CDR2 is FQNEAQ (reference sequence). The length of the CDR3 is 15 residues. The CDR3 DNA sequence: TGTGCCAGCAGCACCTGGACAGGGAGTAATGAAAAACTGTTTTTT. Encoded protein: CASSTWTGSNEKLFF.

This chain links TRBV29-1 with TRBJ2-5; maybe TRBD1 (5 bases). The V end was cut by 5 bases, the J end by 1 base, with 11 bases between. Germline values: CDR1 SQVTM, CDR2 ANQGSEA. The CDR3 length is 13 residues. In DNA, the CDR3 is TGCAGCGTTACCGGACAAATCCAAGAGACCCAGTACTTC. Translating gives CSVTGQIQETQYF.

This chain joins TRBV20-1 and TRBJ1-5; weak D call: TRBD1 (5 bases). CDR3 length: 14 residues. Germline loops: CDR1 DFQATT, CDR2 SNEGSKA (reference sequence). The V end lost 0 bases, the J end lost 4 bases, and 10 bases lay between the germline ends. CDR3 in amino acids: CSAREGRANQPQHF. In nucleotides, the CDR3 is TGCAGTGCTAGAGAGGGACGGGCAAATCAGCCCCAGCATTTT.

The rearrangement uses TRBV10-3 and TRBJ2-7; 8 nucleotides line up with TRBD2. The CDR3 extends over 14 amino acids. J gave up 6 bases and V 10 bases, and 14 bases lay outside the gene matches. Germline loops: CDR1 ENHRY, CDR2 SYGVKD. The CDR3 reads CATGGDGRALEQYF. The CDR3 nucleotides are TGTGCCACGGGGGGGGACGGGAGGGCCCTCGAGCAGTACTTC.

The V call is TRBV6-5, the J call TRBJ2-7; D is possibly TRBD1 or TRBD2 (5 bases each). This CDR3 has 15 amino acids. The V end was cut by 0 bases, the J end by 3 bases, with 12 bases between. Germline V gives CDR1 MNHEY, CDR2 SVGAGI. The CDR3 DNA reads as TGTGCCAGCAGTTACTCGATAGGTGGGGGCTACGAGCAGTACTTC. Translation gives CASSYSIGGGYEQYF.

This chain connects TRBV13 to TRBJ2-5; 9 positions match TRBD2. The CDR3 totals 15 residues. V lost 6 bases, J lost 5 bases, and 10 bases stayed unmatched. Germline loops: CDR1 PRHDT, CDR2 FYEKMQ (reference sequence). CDR3 DNA sequence: TGTGCCAGCAGTTACACGGGACTAGCCAGCGAGACCCAGTACTTC. Translated: CASSYTGLASETQYF.

This clonotype was counted once. The rearrangement joins TRBV18 to TRBJ2-7; tentatively, D is TRBD1 or TRBD2 (6 bases each). Looked up from germline, CDR1 is KGHSH and CDR2 is LQKENI. This CDR3 region has 17 residues. V was cut by 8 bases and J by 2 bases, with 25 bases left in between. The CDR3 DNA is TGTGCCAGCACGCCTTGGGAAGGGGGAGGAGGGCCCTACGAGCAGTACTTC. Translation: CASTPWEGGGGPYEQYF.

A few counts support this clonotype. The J gene is TRBJ2-1, the V gene TRBV6-1; 8 bases agree with TRBD2. The V gene end was trimmed by 4 bases and the J gene end by 9 bases; junction bases not matched to a gene: 8. Germline V gene lookup returns CDR1 MNHNS and CDR2 SASEGT. The CDR3 has 14 residues. CDR3 residues: CASSGAGVVSEQFF. The CDR3 DNA reads TGTGCCAGCAGTGGAGCGGGAGTTGTTTCTGAGCAGTTCTTC.

V usage is TRBV6-2 or TRBV6-3 and J usage is TRBJ2-7; 7 bases are shared with TRBD1. CDR1 and CDR2 (germline): MNHEY, SVGEGT. The CDR3 length is 15 residues. The V and J ends lost 6 bases and 5 bases, in that order; junction bases with no gene match: 13. CDR3 bases: TGTGCCAGCAGCCGGATGACAGGGCTTTATAACGAGCAGTACGTC. Translated: CASSRMTGLYNEQYV.

This clonotype occurred a few times. This chain links TRBV20-1 with TRBJ1-1; no clear D gene. CDR1 is DFQATT, CDR2 SNEGSKA, per germline (reference sequence). The CDR3 totals 14 residues. V lost 0 bases, J lost 2 bases, and 10 bases lay in between. CDR3 sequence (DNA): TGCAGTGCTAGAGAGGTTGGTGTCAACACTGAAGCTTTCTTT. This translates into CSAREVGVNTEAFF.